The 14 T cell receptor beta chains presented below share a single source sample, sequenced in a study of neurological immune-mediated disorders. TCRdb independently ran MiXCR on the 5' RACE reads; one entry per CDR3 protein. The sample consists of some 50,000 distinct CDR3 sequences, roughly 25% of them appearing once. Sequencing was performed on PBMCs. These receptors were taken from a woman in her seventies in good health.

This clonotype showed up many times. The chain links TRBV7-2 to TRBJ2-1, with a tentative D call TRBD2 (6 bases). The V end lost 3 bases, the J end lost 7 bases, and 13 bases lay between the germline ends. The CDR3 runs 14 residues. Germline CDR1 is SGHTA and CDR2 is FQGNSA. CDR3: CASSFRTGRNEQFF. The CDR3 nucleotides read TGTGCCAGCAGCTTCCGGACGGGGAGGAATGAGCAGTTCTTC. Complete variable domain (other parts from reference TRBV7-2 and TRBJ2-1): GAGVSQSPSNKVTEKGKDVELRCDPISGHTALYWYRQSLGQGLEFLIYFQGNSAPDKSGLPSDRFSAERTGGSVSTLTIQRTQQEDSAVYLCASSFRTGRNEQFFGPGTRLTVL.

The chain couples TRBV5-5 to TRBJ2-1; TRBD1 matches at 7 bases. V lost 4 bases, J lost 6 bases, and 10 bases stayed unmatched. The CDR3 runs 15 residues. Germline CDR1 and CDR2: SGHKS and YYEKEE (reference sequence). CDR3 sequence (DNA): TGTGCCAGCAGCAAGCTAGGGGGCGTTTCCAATGAGCAGTTCTTC. Protein product: CASSKLGGVSNEQFF.

The table lists this clonotype with many counts. This rearrangement joins TRBV7-9 to TRBJ1-1; D gene unclear. The length of the CDR3 is 12 residues. Germline V gene data show CDR1 as SEHNR and CDR2 as FQNEAQ (reference sequence). V dropped 1 base and J dropped 2 bases, with 2 bases sitting between them. CDR3 in amino acids: CASSLDNTEAFF. The CDR3 DNA reads TGTGCCAGCAGCTTAGACAACACTGAAGCTTTCTTT.

V is TRBV21-1 and J is TRBJ2-7. TRBV21-1 is classified as a pseudogene. The CDR3 is made up of 14 amino acids. The CDR3 DNA reads TGTGCCAGCAGCAAAGAAGCAGGTCCCTACGAGCAGTACTTC. Its protein product is CASSKEAGPYEQYF.

This clonotype was seen ten or more times. V and J are TRBV7-6 and TRBJ2-7, with D perhaps matching TRBD1 (7 bases). The germline CDR1 and CDR2 sequences are SGHVS and FNYEAQ. Between the trimmed V and J ends, which lost 4 bases and 0 bases, there was a span of 16 bases. The CDR3 has 16 amino acids. The CDR3 sequence: CASSSSQGGDSYEQYF. CDR3 coding DNA: TGTGCCAGCAGCTCGTCTCAGGGGGGTGACTCCTACGAGCAGTACTTC.

V is TRBV12-3 or TRBV12-4 and J is TRBJ2-1, with D unclear. The V end lost 6 bases, the J end lost 1 base, and 10 bases lay between the germline ends. This CDR3 region has 14 residues. This CDR3 reads CASSKANSYNEQFF. DNA for the CDR3: TGTGCCAGCAGCAAAGCTAATTCCTACAATGAGCAGTTCTTC.

This clonotype has just a few counts. V and J are TRBV20-1 and TRBJ1-2; D possibly corresponds to TRBD1 (6 bases). Germline CDR1 is DFQATT and CDR2 is SNEGSKA (reference sequence). V dropped 5 bases and J dropped 1 base, with 8 bases sitting between them. This CDR3 contains 12 residues. The CDR3 here is CSARQDNYGYTF. CDR3 nucleotides: TGCAGTGCTCGACAGGATAACTATGGCTACACCTTC.

There are many counts of this clonotype. This chain joins TRBV7-9 and TRBJ2-7, with D possibly matching TRBD1 (6 bases). The V gene's germline CDR1 is SEHNR and CDR2 FQNEAQ (reference sequence). The V and J ends lost 5 bases and 2 bases respectively, with 13 bases between them. The CDR3 is made up of 14 amino acids. The CDR3 here is CASSPLRDTYEQYF. CDR3 coding DNA: TGTGCCAGCAGCCCACTTAGGGACACCTACGAGCAGTACTTC.

This clonotype was observed at least ten times. This chain links TRBV12-3 or TRBV12-4 with TRBJ2-7; D tentatively fits TRBD1 or TRBD2 (6 bases each). This CDR3 is built from 14 residues. The V end lost 1 base, the J end lost 5 bases, and 12 bases lay between the germline ends. The CDR3 is CASSLVGGGDEQYF. CDR3 coding DNA: TGTGCCAGCAGTTTAGTGGGGGGCGGAGACGAGCAGTACTTC.

This clonotype appeared many times. The chain combines TRBV5-5 with TRBJ2-5, with D tentatively TRBD2 (6 bases). The length of the CDR3 is 16 residues. V was shortened by 4 bases and J by 4 bases, with 20 bases between the two germline ends. Germline CDR1 SGHKS, CDR2 YYEKEE (reference sequence). Here the CDR3 reads CASSRRQPAGGETQYF. The CDR3 nucleotides read TGTGCCAGCAGCCGGAGGCAGCCAGCCGGGGGAGAGACCCAGTACTTC.

This clonotype was counted many times. The chain joins TRBV20-1 to TRBJ2-2, with TRBD1 matching 9 bases. Germline V gene data show CDR1 as DFQATT and CDR2 as SNEGSKA (reference sequence). Trimming at V came to 6 bases and at J to 4 bases, leaving 6 bases not matched to a gene. The CDR3 extends over 14 amino acids. CDR3 residues: CSAPGTGLTGELFF. CDR3 DNA: TGCAGTGCCCCCGGGACAGGGCTCACCGGGGAGCTGTTTTTT.

This clonotype was counted many times. V usage is TRBV11-2 and J usage is TRBJ1-2; D is undetermined. This CDR3 contains 15 residues. Germline-derived CDR1 and CDR2 are SGHAT and FQNNGV. Trimming stripped 4 bases from V and 5 bases from J, with 17 bases between. The DNA for the CDR3 is TGTGCCAGCAGCTCGCTCATTGGTTGGGCTTATGGCTACACCTTC. Protein sequence: CASSSLIGWAYGYTF.

V gene TRBV14 combines with J gene TRBJ1-2; D is possibly TRBD1 (5 bases). V was cut by 4 bases and J by 4 bases, with 10 bases left in between. Germline V CDR1 and CDR2: SGHDN, FVKESK. The CDR3 runs to 13 residues. Here the CDR3 reads CASSREGSYGYTF. The DNA of the CDR3 is TGTGCCAGCAGCCGAGAGGGGAGCTATGGCTACACCTTC.

This clonotype is classed as medium-sized (0.01 to 0.1%). This chain joins TRBV6-5 and TRBJ1-2; D remains ambiguous. CDR1 is MNHEY and CDR2 is SVGAGI in the germline V gene. CDR3 length: 15 residues. Between the trimmed V and J ends, which lost 5 bases and 4 bases, there was a span of 17 bases. The CDR3 sequence is CASSERAGLVYGYTF. The CDR3 DNA sequence: TGTGCCAGCAGTGAAAGGGCCGGGTTAGTCTATGGCTACACCTTC.